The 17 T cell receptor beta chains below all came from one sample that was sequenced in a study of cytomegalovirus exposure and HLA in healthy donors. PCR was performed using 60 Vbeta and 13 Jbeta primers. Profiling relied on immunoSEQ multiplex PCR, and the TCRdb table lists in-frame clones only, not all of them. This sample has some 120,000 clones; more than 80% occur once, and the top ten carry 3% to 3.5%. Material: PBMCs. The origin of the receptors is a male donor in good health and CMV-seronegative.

Here the CDR3 DNA reads TGTGCTAGTGGTTTGGTACGTATAAGGACAGCAAGCAATCAGCCCCAGCATTTT. It specifies CASGLVRIRTASNQPQHF. The chain combines TRBV12-5 with TRBJ1-5; the D gene is possibly TRBD1 (6 bases). CDR1 LGHNT and CDR2 FRNRAP come from the germline V gene. Trimming stripped 0 bases from V and 1 base from J, with 16 bases between. This CDR3 has 18 amino acids.

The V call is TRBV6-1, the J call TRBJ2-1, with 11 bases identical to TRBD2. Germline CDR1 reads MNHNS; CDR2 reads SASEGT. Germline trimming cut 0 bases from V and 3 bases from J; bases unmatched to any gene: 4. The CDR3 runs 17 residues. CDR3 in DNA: TGTGCCAGCAGTGAAGCAGTCGGACTAGCGGGCTACAATGAGCAGTTCTTC. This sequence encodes CASSEAVGLAGYNEQFF.

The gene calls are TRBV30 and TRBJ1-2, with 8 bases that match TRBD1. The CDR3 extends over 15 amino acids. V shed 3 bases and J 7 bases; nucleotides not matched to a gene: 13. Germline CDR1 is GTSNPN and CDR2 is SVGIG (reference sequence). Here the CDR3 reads CAWSSAWGQEFGYTF. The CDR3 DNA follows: TGTGCCTGGAGCTCTGCCTGGGGACAGGAGTTTGGCTACACCTTC.

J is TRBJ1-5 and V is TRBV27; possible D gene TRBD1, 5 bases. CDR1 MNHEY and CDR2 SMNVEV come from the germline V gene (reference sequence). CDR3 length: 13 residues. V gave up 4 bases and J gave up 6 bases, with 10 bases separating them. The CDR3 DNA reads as TGTGCCAGCAGTTGGCAGGGTGGTCAGCCCCAGCATTTT. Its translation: CASSWQGGQPQHF.

DNA of the CDR3: TGTGCCAGCAGTGTAGTGGGAGGGCAGAATGAGCAGTTCTTC. This gives the protein CASSVVGGQNEQFF. This chain connects TRBV6-4 to TRBJ2-1, with TRBD2 matching 7 bases. This CDR3 spans 14 amino acids. V was clipped by 4 bases and J by 7 bases; unmatched bases: 7. CDR1 is MRHNA and CDR2 is SNTAGT in the germline V gene.

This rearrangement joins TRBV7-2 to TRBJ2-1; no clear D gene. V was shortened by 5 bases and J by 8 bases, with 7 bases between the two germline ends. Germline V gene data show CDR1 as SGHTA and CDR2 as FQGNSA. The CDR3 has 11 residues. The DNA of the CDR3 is TGTGCCAGCAGCCCCAGGTATGAGCAGTTCTTC. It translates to CASSPRYEQFF.

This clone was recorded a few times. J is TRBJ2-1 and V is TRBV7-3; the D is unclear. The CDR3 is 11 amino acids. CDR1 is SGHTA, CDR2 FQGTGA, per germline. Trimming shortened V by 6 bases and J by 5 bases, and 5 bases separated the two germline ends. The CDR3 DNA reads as TGTGCCAGCAGTTCAAACAATGAGCAGTTCTTC. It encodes CASSSNNEQFF.

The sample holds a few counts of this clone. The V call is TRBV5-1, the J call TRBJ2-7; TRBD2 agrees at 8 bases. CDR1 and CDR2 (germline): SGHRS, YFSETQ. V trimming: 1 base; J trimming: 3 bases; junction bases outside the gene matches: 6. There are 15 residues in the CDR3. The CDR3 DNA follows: TGCGCCAGCAGCTTGACTTCCGGGACTAGCTACGAGCAGTACTTC. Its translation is CASSLTSGTSYEQYF.

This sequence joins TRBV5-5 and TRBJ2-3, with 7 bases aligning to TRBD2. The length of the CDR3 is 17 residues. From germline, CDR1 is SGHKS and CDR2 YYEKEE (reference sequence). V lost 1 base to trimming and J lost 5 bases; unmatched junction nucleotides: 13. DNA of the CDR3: TGTGCCAGCAGCTTGTCAGCGGGGACTACTTCACTAGATACGCAGTATTTT. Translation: CASSLSAGTTSLDTQYF.

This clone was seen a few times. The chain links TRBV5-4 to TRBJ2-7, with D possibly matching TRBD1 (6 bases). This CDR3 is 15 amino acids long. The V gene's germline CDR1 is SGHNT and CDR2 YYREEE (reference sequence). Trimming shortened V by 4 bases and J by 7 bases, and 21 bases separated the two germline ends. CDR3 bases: TGTGCCAGCAGCACTGCGGACAGCTCTCAAGTGGAGCAGTACTTC. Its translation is CASSTADSSQVEQYF.

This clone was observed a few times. CDR3 sequence (DNA): TGTGCCTGGAGATTAGGGACAGGGGCCGGCTATGGCTACACCTTC. Protein sequence: CAWRLGTGAGYGYTF. The chain is built from TRBV30 and TRBJ1-2; 10 bases map to TRBD1. Looked up from germline, CDR1 is GTSNPN and CDR2 is SVGIG (reference sequence). V trimming: 3 bases; J trimming: 4 bases; junction bases outside the gene matches: 8. The CDR3 has 15 residues. Full variable domain (rest looked up from reference TRBV30 and TRBJ1-2): SQTIHQWPATLVQPVGSPLSLECTVEGTSNPNLYWYRQAAGRGLQLLFYSVGIGQISSEVPQNLSASRPQDRQFILSSKKLLLSDSGFYLCAWRLGTGAGYGYTFGSGTRLTVV.

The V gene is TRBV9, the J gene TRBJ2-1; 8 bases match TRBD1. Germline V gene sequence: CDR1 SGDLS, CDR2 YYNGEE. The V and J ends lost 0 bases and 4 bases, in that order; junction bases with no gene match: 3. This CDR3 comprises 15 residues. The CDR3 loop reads CASSVDQGAYNEQFF. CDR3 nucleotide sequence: TGTGCCAGCAGCGTAGATCAGGGGGCGTACAATGAGCAGTTCTTC.

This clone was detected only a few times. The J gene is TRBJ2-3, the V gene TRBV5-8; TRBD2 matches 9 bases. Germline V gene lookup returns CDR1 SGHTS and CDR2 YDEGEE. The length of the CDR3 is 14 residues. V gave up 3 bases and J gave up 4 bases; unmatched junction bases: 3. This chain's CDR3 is CASSWTSAADTQYF. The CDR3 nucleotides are TGTGCCAGCAGCTGGACTAGCGCTGCAGATACGCAGTATTTT.

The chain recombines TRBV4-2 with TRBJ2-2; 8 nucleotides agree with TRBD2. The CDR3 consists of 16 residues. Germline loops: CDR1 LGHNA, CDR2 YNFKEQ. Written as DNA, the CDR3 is TGTGCTACTAAAGTAGAATTAGCGGGACACACCGGGGAGCTGTTTTTT. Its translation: CATKVELAGHTGELFF.

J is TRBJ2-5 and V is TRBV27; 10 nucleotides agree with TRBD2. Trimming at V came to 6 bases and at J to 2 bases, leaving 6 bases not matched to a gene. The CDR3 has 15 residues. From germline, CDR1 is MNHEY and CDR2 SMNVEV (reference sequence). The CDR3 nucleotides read TGTGCCAGCAGCCCTAGCGGGGGAAGGCAAGAGACCCAGTACTTC. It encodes CASSPSGGRQETQYF.

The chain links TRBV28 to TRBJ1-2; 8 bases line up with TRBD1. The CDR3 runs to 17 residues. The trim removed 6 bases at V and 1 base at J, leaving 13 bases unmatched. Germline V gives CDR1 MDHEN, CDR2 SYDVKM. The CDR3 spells CASRPGQVRLGNYGYTF. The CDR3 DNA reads TGTGCCAGCAGGCCGGGACAGGTCAGGTTAGGTAACTATGGCTACACCTTC.

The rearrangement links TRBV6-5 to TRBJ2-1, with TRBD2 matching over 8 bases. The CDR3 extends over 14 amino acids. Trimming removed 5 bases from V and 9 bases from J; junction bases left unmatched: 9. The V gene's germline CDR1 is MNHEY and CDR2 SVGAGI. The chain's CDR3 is CASSAAGEVSEQFF. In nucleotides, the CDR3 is TGTGCCAGCAGTGCAGCGGGAGAAGTGAGTGAGCAGTTCTTC.